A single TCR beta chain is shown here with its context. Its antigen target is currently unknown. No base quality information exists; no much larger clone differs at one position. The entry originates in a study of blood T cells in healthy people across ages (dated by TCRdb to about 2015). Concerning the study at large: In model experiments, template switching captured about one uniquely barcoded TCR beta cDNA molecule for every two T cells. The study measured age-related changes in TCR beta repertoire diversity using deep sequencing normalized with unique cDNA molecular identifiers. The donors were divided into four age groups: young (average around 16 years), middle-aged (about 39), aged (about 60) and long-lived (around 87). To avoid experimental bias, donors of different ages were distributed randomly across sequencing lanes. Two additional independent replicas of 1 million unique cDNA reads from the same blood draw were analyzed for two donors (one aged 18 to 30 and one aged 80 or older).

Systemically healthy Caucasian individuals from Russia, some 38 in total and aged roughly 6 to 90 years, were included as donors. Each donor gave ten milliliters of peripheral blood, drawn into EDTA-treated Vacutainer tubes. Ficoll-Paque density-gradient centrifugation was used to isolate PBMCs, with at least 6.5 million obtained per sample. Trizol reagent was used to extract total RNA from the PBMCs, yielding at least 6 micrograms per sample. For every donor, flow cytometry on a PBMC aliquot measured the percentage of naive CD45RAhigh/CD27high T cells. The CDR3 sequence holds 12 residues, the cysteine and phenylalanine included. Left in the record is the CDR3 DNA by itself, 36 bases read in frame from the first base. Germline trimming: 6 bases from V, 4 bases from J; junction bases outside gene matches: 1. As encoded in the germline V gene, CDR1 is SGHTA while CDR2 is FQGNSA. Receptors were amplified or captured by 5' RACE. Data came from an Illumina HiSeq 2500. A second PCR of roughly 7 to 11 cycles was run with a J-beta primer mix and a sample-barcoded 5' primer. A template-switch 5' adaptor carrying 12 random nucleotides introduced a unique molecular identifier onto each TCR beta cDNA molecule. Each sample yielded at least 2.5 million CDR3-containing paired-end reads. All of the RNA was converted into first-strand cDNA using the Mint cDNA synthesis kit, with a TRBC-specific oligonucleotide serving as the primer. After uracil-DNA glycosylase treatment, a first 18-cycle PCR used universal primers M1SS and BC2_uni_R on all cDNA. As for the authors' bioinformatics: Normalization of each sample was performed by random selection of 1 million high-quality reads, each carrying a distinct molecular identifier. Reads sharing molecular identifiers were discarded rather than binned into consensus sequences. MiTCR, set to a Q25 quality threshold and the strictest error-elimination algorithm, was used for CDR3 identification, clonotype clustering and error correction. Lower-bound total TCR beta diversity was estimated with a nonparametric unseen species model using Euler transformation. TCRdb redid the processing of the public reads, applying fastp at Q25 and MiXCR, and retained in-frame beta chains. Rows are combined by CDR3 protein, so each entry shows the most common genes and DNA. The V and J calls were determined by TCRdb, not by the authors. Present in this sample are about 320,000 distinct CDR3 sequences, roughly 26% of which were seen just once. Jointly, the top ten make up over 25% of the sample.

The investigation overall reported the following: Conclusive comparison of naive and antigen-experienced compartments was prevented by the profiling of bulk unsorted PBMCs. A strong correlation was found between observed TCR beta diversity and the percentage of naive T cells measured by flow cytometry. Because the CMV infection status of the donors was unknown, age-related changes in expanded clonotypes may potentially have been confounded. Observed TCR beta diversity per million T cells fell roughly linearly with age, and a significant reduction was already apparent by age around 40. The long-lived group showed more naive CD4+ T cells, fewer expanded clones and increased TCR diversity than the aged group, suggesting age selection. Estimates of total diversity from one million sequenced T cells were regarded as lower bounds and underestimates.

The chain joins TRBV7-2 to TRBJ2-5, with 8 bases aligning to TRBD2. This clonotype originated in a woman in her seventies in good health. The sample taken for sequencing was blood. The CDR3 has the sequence CASRLAGETQYF. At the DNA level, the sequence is TGTGCCAGCAGGCTAGCGGGAGAGACCCAGTACTTC. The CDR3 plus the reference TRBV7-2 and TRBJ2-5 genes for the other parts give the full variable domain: GAGVSQSPSNKVTEKGKDVELRCDPISGHTALYWYRQSLGQGLEFLIYFQGNSAPDKSGLPSDRFSAERTGGSVSTLTIQRTQQEDSAVYLCASRLAGETQYFGPGTRLLVL.